This T cell receptor beta chain was obtained from a study of blood T cell repertoires in COVID-19. This clone occurred once. CDR1 is MNHNY, CDR2 SVGAGI, per germline (reference sequence). V lost 8 bases and J lost 4, with 14 bases in between. The CDR3 extends over 14 amino acids. Libraries were prepared by immunoSEQ multiplex PCR; TCRdb keeps only in-frame clonotypes and omits some of them. The sample holds about 110,000 clones, 75% to 90% seen once. The sequencing sample was made of peripheral blood. The chain carries TRBV6-6 and TRBJ2-2, with D possibly matching TRBD2 (6 bases). The sequence derives from a woman aged 50 to 65 with acute or convalescent COVID-19. The CDR3 loop reads CASGAGGSTGELFF. The CDR3 DNA sequence: TGTGCCAGCGGAGCGGGCGGTTCCACCGGGGAGCTGTTTTTT.